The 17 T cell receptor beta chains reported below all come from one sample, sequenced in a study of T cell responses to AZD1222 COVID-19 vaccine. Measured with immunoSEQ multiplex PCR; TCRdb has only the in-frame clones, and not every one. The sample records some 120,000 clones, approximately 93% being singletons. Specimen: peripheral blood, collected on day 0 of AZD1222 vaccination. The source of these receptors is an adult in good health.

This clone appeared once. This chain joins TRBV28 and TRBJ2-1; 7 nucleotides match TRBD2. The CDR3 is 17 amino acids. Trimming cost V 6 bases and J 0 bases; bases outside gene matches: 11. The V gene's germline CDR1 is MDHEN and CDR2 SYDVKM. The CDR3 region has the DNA TGTGCCAGCAGCTACGGGGTTAGCGGGTTCTCCTACAATGAGCAGTTCTTC. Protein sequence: CASSYGVSGFSYNEQFF.

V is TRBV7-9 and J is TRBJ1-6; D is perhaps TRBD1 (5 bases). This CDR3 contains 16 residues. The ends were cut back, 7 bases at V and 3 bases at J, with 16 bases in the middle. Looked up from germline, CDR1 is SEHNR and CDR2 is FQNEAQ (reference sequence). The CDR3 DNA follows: TGTGCCAGCACTCTAGGGGTGGACGGCTATAATTCACCCCTCCACTTT. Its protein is CASTLGVDGYNSPLHF.

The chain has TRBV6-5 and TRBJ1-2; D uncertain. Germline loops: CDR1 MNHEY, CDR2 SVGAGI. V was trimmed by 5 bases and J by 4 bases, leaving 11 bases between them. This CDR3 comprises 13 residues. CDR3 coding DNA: TGTGCCAGCAGTCTTGACGGTACCTATGGCTACACCTTC. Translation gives CASSLDGTYGYTF.

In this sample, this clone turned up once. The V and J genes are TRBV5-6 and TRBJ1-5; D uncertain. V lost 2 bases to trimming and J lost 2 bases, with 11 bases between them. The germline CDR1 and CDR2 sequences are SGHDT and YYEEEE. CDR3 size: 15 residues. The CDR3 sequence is CASSFRSGRNQPQHF. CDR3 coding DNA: TGTGCCAGCAGCTTTAGGTCCGGGCGCAATCAGCCCCAGCATTTT.

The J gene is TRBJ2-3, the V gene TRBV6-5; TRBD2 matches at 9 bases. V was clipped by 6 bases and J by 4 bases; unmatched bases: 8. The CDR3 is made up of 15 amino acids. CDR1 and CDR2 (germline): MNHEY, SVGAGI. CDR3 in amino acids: CASRGTSTRSDTQYF. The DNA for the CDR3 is TGTGCCAGCAGAGGGACTAGCACGCGGTCAGATACGCAGTATTTT.

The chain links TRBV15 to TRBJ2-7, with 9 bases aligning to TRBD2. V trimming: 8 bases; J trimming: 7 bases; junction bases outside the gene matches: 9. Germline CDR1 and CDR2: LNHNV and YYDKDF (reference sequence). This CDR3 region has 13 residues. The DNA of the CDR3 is TGTGCCACCTCCCAGGGGACTAGCTGGGAGCAGTACTTC. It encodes CATSQGTSWEQYF.

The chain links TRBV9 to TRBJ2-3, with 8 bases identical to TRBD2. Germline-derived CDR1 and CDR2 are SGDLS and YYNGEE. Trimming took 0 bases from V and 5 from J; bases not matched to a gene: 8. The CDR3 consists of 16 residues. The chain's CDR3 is CASSVDISGVGDTQYF. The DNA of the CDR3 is TGTGCCAGCAGCGTAGATATTAGCGGGGTCGGAGATACGCAGTATTTT.

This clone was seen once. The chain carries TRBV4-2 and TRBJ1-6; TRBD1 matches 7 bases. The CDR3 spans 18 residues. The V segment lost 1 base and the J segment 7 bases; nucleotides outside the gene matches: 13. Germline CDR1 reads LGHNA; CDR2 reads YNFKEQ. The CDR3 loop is CASSQGDTYRGGNSPLHF. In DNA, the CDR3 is TGTGCCAGCAGCCAAGGAGATACATACAGGGGCGGGAATTCACCCCTCCACTTT.

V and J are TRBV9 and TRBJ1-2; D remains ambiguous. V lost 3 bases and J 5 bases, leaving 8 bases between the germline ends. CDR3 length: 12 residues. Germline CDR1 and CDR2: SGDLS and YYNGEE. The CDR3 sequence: CASSAQRYGYTF. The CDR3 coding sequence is TGTGCCAGCAGCGCCCAAAGATATGGCTACACCTTC. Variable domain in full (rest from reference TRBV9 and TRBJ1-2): DSGVTQTPKHLITATGQRVTLRCSPRSGDLSVYWYQQSLDQGLQFLIQYYNGEERAKGNILERFSAQQFPDLHSELNLSSLELGDSALYFCASSAQRYGYTFGSGTRLTVV.

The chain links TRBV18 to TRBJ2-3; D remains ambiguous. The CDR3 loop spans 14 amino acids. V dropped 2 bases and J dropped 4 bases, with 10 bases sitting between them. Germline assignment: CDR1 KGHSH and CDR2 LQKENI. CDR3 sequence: CASSPRQNSDTQYF. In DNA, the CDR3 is TGTGCCAGCTCACCAAGGCAGAACTCAGATACGCAGTATTTT.

The CDR3 protein is CASSFRGPKNEQYF. The CDR3 nucleotides are TGTGCCAGCAGTTTTAGGGGTCCGAAGAACGAGCAGTACTTC. This chain uses TRBV6-5 with TRBJ2-7; a weak D match, TRBD1 (5 bases). The length of the CDR3 is 14 residues. V shed 4 bases and J shed 5 bases, with 15 bases lying between them. Germline V gene sequence: CDR1 MNHEY, CDR2 SVGAGI.

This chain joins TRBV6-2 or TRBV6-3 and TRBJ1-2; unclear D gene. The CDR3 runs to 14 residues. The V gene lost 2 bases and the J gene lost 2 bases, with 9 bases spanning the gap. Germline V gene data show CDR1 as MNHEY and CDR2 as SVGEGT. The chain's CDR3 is CASSYARTNYGYTF. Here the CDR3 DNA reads TGTGCCAGCAGTTACGCCAGGACGAACTATGGCTACACCTTC.

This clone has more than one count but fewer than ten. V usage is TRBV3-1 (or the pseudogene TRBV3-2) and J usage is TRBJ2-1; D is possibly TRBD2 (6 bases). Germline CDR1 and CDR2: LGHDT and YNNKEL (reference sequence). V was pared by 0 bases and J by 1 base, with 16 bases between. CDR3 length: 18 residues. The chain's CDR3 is CASSQDPAGLLSYNEQFF. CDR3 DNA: TGTGCCAGCAGCCAAGATCCGGCGGGACTTCTTTCCTACAATGAGCAGTTCTTC.

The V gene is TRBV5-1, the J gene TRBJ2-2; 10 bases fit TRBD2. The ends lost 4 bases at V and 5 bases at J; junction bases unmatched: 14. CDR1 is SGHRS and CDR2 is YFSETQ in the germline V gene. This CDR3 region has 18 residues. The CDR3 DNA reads TGCGCCAGCAGCATCAGTTTTATAGCGGGAGGAGATACCGGGGAGCTGTTTTTT. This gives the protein CASSISFIAGGDTGELFF. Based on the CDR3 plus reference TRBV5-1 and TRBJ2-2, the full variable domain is KAGVTQTPRYLIKTRGQQVTLSCSPISGHRSVSWYQQTPGQGLQFLFEYFSETQRNKGNFPGRFSGRQFSNSRSEMNVSTLELGDSALYLCASSISFIAGGDTGELFFGEGSRLTVL.

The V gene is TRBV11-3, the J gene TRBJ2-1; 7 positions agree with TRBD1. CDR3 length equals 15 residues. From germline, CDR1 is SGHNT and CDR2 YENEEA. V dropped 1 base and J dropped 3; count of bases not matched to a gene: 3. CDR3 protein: CASSLGRGNYNEQFF. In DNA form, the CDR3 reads TGTGCCAGCAGCTTAGGCAGGGGGAACTACAATGAGCAGTTCTTC.

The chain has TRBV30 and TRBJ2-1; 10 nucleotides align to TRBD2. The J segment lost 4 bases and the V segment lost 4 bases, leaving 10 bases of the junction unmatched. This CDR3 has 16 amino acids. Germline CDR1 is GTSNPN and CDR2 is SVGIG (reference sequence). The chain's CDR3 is CAWNPSGSWVYNEQFF. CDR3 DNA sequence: TGTGCCTGGAACCCTAGCGGGAGTTGGGTTTACAATGAGCAGTTCTTC.

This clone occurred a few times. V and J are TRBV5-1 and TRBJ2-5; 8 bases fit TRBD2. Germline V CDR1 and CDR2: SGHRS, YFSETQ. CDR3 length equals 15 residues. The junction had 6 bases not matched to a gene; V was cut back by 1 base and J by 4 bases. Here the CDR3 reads CASSLQAGDAETQYF. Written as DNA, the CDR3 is TGCGCCAGCAGCTTGCAAGCGGGAGACGCAGAGACCCAGTACTTC.